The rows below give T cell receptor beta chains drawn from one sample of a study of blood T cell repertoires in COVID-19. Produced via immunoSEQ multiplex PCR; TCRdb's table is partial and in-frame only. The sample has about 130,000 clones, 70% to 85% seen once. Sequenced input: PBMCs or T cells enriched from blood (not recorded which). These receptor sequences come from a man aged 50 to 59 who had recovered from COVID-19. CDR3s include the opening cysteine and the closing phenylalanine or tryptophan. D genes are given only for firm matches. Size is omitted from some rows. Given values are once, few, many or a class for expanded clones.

CASSLMGQGNEKLFF	TGTGCCAGCAGCTTGATGGGACAGGGTAATGAAAAACTGTTTTTT	.	TRBJ1-4	TRBD1	TRBV7-8
CASSSIGAGDYEQYF	TGTGCCAGCAGTTCCATCGGGGCGGGGGACTACGAGCAGTACTTC	.	TRBJ2-7	TRBD2	TRBV28
CASSRDSFTEAFF	TGTGCCAGCAGCCGGGACAGTTTCACTGAAGCTTTCTTT	.	TRBJ1-1	TRBD1	TRBV7-9
CASSESAAGELHGYTF	TGCGCCAGCAGTGAGTCGGCAGCAGGGGAGTTACATGGCTACACCTTC	.	TRBJ1-2	.	TRBV10-1
CSASKSGGARTGELFF	TGCAGTGCTAGTAAAAGCGGGGGGGCACGAACCGGGGAGCTGTTTTTT	.	TRBJ2-2	TRBD2	TRBV20-1
CASRPTGESGTEAFF	TGTGCCAGCAGACCTACAGGGGAGAGCGGCACTGAAGCTTTCTTT	.	TRBJ1-1	TRBD1	TRBV6-5
CASSYSTGELVILHF	TGTGCCAGCAGTTACTCGACGGGGGAGCTAGTCATCCTCCACTTT	.	TRBJ1-6	.	TRBV6-5
CASSRPTQMNTEAFF	TGTGCCAGCAGCAGACCAACACAGATGAACACTGAAGCTTTCTTT	.	TRBJ1-1	.	TRBV21-1
CASSGRGAGTDTQYF	TGCGCCAGCAGTGGACGGGGGGCTGGCACAGATACGCAGTATTTT	few	TRBJ2-3	.	TRBV10-2
CASSLAGRSQPQHF	TGTGCCAGCAGTTTAGCAGGGCGCAGTCAGCCCCAGCATTTT	few	TRBJ1-5	.	TRBV27
CASSQVEGTEAFF	TGTGCCAGCAGCCAAGTGGAGGGGACTGAAGCTTTCTTT	medium-sized	TRBJ1-1	.	TRBV4-2
CASSLGQVTDTQYF	TGTGCCAGCAGCTTAGGTCAGGTCACAGATACGCAGTATTTT	.	TRBJ2-3	.	TRBV11-3
CASSLYGTGGTYEQYF	TGTGCCAGCAGCTTATACGGGACAGGGGGCACCTACGAGCAGTACTTC	few	TRBJ2-7	TRBD1	TRBV7-2
CASSQDFGQGGWNEKLFF	TGTGCCAGCAGCCAAGATTTCGGGCAGGGAGGTTGGAATGAAAAACTGTTTTTT	.	TRBJ1-4	.	TRBV3-1/TRBV3-2
CASSGDGGAFF	TGCGCCAGCAGTGGAGACGGGGGAGCTTTCTTT	.	TRBJ1-1	.	TRBV10-1
CASSKPGNPGNQRETTYEQYF	TGTGCCAGCAGCAAACCGGGTAACCCGGGAAACCAACGAGAAACCACCTACGAGCAGTACTTC	.	TRBJ2-7	.	TRBV21-1
CASKRGGSEAFF	TGTGCCAGCAAACGGGGAGGGTCTGAAGCTTTCTTT	.	TRBJ1-1	.	TRBV2
CASSLVAGATGELFF	TGTGCCAGCAGCTTAGTCGCGGGGGCAACCGGGGAGCTGTTTTTT	few	TRBJ2-2	.	TRBV7-2
CASSPTGANTEAFF	TGTGCCAGCTCACCCACAGGGGCGAACACTGAAGCTTTCTTT	few	TRBJ1-1	TRBD1	TRBV18
CASSYRGSRVLTNEKLFF	TGTGCCAGCAGCTACCGGGGGAGTAGGGTGTTGACTAATGAAAAACTGTTTTTT	.	TRBJ1-4	.	TRBV11-2
CATSSGGETQYF	TGTGCCACCAGCAGCGGCGGGGAGACCCAGTACTTC	.	TRBJ2-5	.	TRBV15
CASSLNGQGSGETQYF	TGTGCCAGCAGCCTTAACGGACAGGGGTCAGGAGAGACCCAGTACTTC	.	TRBJ2-5	TRBD1	TRBV7-3
CAWSPDNEQFF	TGTGCCTGGAGTCCAGACAATGAGCAGTTCTTC	.	TRBJ2-1	.	TRBV30
CASSLDSHSNQPQHF	TGCGCCAGCAGCCTCGACAGCCATAGCAATCAGCCCCAGCATTTT	.	TRBJ1-5	.	TRBV5-1
CASSQASYEQYF	TGTGCCAGCAGCCAAGCGTCCTACGAGCAGTACTTC	.	TRBJ2-7	.	TRBV4-2
CASSFGGKETQYF	TGTGCCAGCAGCTTCGGGGGGAAAGAGACCCAGTACTTC	.	TRBJ2-5	TRBD2	TRBV7-3
CASSLGGGNQPQHF	TGTGCCAGCAGCCTAGGGGGCGGCAATCAGCCCCAGCATTTT	.	TRBJ1-5	TRBD1	TRBV7-9
CSASKPGETQYF	TGCAGTGCTAGTAAACCCGGAGAGACCCAGTACTTC	.	TRBJ2-5	.	TRBV20-1
CATSDGESSRYQETQYF	TGTGCCACCAGTGATGGGGAGAGCTCCAGATATCAAGAGACCCAGTACTTC	.	TRBJ2-5	.	TRBV24-1
CASSSGLAGGQETQYF	TGCGCCAGCAGCTCCGGACTAGCGGGGGGCCAAGAGACCCAGTACTTC	.	TRBJ2-5	TRBD2	TRBV5-1
CASSVVGGGATEAFF	TGTGCCAGCAGCGTAGTGGGGGGAGGGGCCACTGAAGCTTTCTTT	.	TRBJ1-1	.	TRBV9
CASSLVQGDTDTQYF	TGCGCCAGCAGCTTGGTACAGGGGGACACAGATACGCAGTATTTT	.	TRBJ2-3	TRBD1	TRBV5-1
CASSLERGLYEQYF	TGTGCCAGCAGCTTAGAAAGGGGGTTATACGAGCAGTACTTC	.	TRBJ2-7	.	TRBV7-2
CASSLIRANEQFF	TGTGCCAGCAGCTTAATTCGCGCCAATGAGCAGTTCTTC	.	TRBJ2-1	.	TRBV7-3
CASSQGQPNSPLHF	TGTGCCAGCAGCCAGGGACAGCCAAATTCACCCCTCCACTTT	.	TRBJ1-6	TRBD1	TRBV7-3
CASSQDLKNRAERNEQYF	TGTGCCAGCAGCCAAGATCTTAAGAACCGAGCGGAACGAAACGAGCAGTACTTC	.	TRBJ2-7	.	TRBV3-1/TRBV3-2
CAGAGSNGKETQYF	TGTGCCGGCGCCGGGTCGAACGGAAAAGAGACCCAGTACTTC	.	TRBJ2-5	.	TRBV2
CASSPIAGAYNSPLHF	TGTGCCAGCAGCCCTATTGCGGGGGCCTATAATTCACCCCTCCACTTT	.	TRBJ1-6	.	TRBV7-2
CASTRAGNYGYTF	TGTGCCAGCACCCGGGCAGGGAACTATGGCTACACCTTC	.	TRBJ1-2	.	TRBV6-5
CASRNSGAVSYGYTF	TGCGCCAGCAGGAACTCAGGGGCAGTTAGCTATGGCTACACCTTC	.	TRBJ1-2	.	TRBV10-2
CASSPSGVETQYF	TGTGCCAGCTCACCTTCCGGGGTTGAGACCCAGTACTTC	once	TRBJ2-5	.	TRBV18
CASSRTGGNQPQHF	TGCGCCAGCAGCCGGACAGGGGGGAATCAGCCCCAGCATTTT	.	TRBJ1-5	TRBD1	TRBV5-1
CASSPWEASGGPDTQYF	TGTGCCAGCTCACCATGGGAGGCTAGCGGGGGGCCCGATACGCAGTATTTT	.	TRBJ2-3	TRBD2	TRBV18
CSVEETGWGPGELFF	TGCAGCGTCGAAGAGACAGGGTGGGGACCCGGGGAGCTGTTTTTT	once	TRBJ2-2	TRBD1	TRBV29-1
CASSISGYPYNEQFF	TGTGCCAGTAGTATCTCAGGGTATCCCTACAATGAGCAGTTCTTC	.	TRBJ2-1	.	TRBV19
CATSDSRTGGNQPQHF	TGTGCCACCAGTGATTCCCGGACAGGAGGTAATCAGCCCCAGCATTTT	once	TRBJ1-5	TRBD1	TRBV24-1
CASSVDGNTEAFF	TGCGCCAGCAGCGTGGACGGGAACACTGAAGCTTTCTTT	.	TRBJ1-1	.	TRBV5-1
CASSEQGSSSPLHF	TGTGCCAGCAGTGAACAGGGGTCGAGTTCACCCCTCCACTTT	once	TRBJ1-6	.	TRBV6-1
CASGLEAGTGGNSPLHF	TGTGCTAGTGGTTTGGAAGCCGGGACAGGCGGTAATTCACCCCTCCACTTT	.	TRBJ1-6	TRBD1	TRBV12-5